The clone carrying this T cell receptor (beta chain) showed up just a few times. This entry is derived from a study of blood T cell repertoires in COVID-19. Libraries were prepared by immunoSEQ multiplex PCR; TCRdb keeps only in-frame clonotypes and omits some of them. The sample carries under 250,000 clones, roughly 90% recorded once. The CDR3 spans 16 residues. V lost 5 bases and J lost 9, with 20 bases in between. Germline values: CDR1 MDHEN, CDR2 SYDVKM. The sequence was collected from a young woman with acute COVID-19. What was sequenced was PBMCs or T cells enriched from blood (not recorded which). The genes are TRBV28 and TRBJ1-6; D is ambiguous. For the CDR3, the DNA is TGTGCCAGCAGTCTCCCCACCGGGATGGTTACTTCACCCCTCCACTTT. Its protein product is CASSLPTGMVTSPLHF.